The next 15 T cell receptor beta chains were all read from a single sample in a study of early T cells in non-severe SARS-CoV-2 infection. TCRdb ran MiXCR on the 5' RACE reads and lists one entry per CDR3 protein. The data contain about 67,000 distinct CDR3 sequences, around 10% of them seen just once; the ten biggest clones take up approximately 4.2%. Sequences were obtained from whole blood. Receptors were obtained from an adult who was a healthcare worker with PCR-confirmed SARS-CoV-2 infection or an uninfected control (not recorded which).

This clonotype was counted at least ten times. The chain is built from TRBV5-1 and TRBJ1-1; no definite D call. From germline, CDR1 is SGHRS and CDR2 YFSETQ. Trimming stripped 2 bases from V and 4 bases from J, with 12 bases between. This CDR3 region has 14 residues. The CDR3 DNA follows: TGCGCCAGCAGCTTCGTCGGGGAATTCACTGAAGCTTTCTTT. Translated: CASSFVGEFTEAFF.

This clonotype was detected ten times or more. The J gene is TRBJ2-5, the V gene TRBV6-5; 8 bases are shared with TRBD2. The germline V gene has CDR1 MNHEY and CDR2 SVGAGI. The V and J ends lost 8 bases and 5 bases, in that order; junction bases with no gene match: 10. The CDR3 is made up of 14 amino acids. The CDR3 sequence is CASQPGRAGETQYF. The CDR3 region has the DNA TGTGCCAGCCAACCCGGGAGGGCCGGGGAGACCCAGTACTTC.

This clonotype showed up just a few times. CDR3 loop: CASSIPGQGASGNTIYF. CDR3 sequence (DNA): TGTGCCAGCAGCATACCGGGACAGGGGGCGTCTGGAAACACCATATATTTT. The genes are TRBV7-9 and TRBJ1-3, with 12 bases fitting TRBD1. Germline V gene data show CDR1 as SEHNR and CDR2 as FQNEAQ (reference sequence). This CDR3 region has 17 residues. With 5 bases clipped from V and 1 base from J, the junction kept 6 bases outside the gene matches.

The V gene is TRBV9, the J gene TRBJ2-1; perhaps TRBD2 as D (5 bases). In germline, CDR1 is SGDLS, CDR2 YYNGEE. The V end lost 0 bases, the J end lost 11 bases, and 15 bases lay between the germline ends. This CDR3 is 14 amino acids long. The CDR3 DNA reads TGTGCCAGCAGCGTAGGGGGAGCAACAAATAAGCAGTTCTTC. The encoded protein is CASSVGGATNKQFF.

In its sample, this clonotype was seen many times. This chain uses TRBV29-1 with TRBJ1-5, with TRBD1 matching 10 bases. The CDR3 has 14 residues. Germline V gives CDR1 SQVTM, CDR2 ANQGSEA. V lost 6 bases, J lost 4 bases, and 6 bases stayed unmatched. The CDR3 DNA reads as TGCAGCGTCCTCTGGACAGGGGGGAATCAGCCCCAGCATTTT. This translates into CSVLWTGGNQPQHF.

This clonotype was seen ten or more times. The genes are TRBV5-1 and TRBJ1-5; D may be TRBD1 (5 bases). This CDR3 comprises 17 residues. Trimming pared 0 bases from V and 4 bases from J, leaving 17 bases between. CDR1 is SGHRS, CDR2 YFSETQ, per germline. Written as DNA, the CDR3 is TGCGCCAGCAGCTTGGATCCCTTGGGACTGGAAAATCAGCCCCAGCATTTT. This codes for CASSLDPLGLENQPQHF. The full variable domain, its missing parts supplied by reference TRBV5-1 and TRBJ1-5, is KAGVTQTPRYLIKTRGQQVTLSCSPISGHRSVSWYQQTPGQGLQFLFEYFSETQRNKGNFPGRFSGRQFSNSRSEMNVSTLELGDSALYLCASSLDPLGLENQPQHFGDGTRLSIL.

This clonotype was observed at least ten times. This chain connects TRBV4-1 to TRBJ2-2; D uncertain. Trimming cost V 3 bases and J 5 bases, with 4 bases left between them. Germline lookup yields CDR1 MGHRA and CDR2 YSYEKL. The CDR3 contains 12 residues. The CDR3 region has the DNA TGCGCCAGCAGCCAGGTGACCGGGGAGCTGTTTTTT. This translates into CASSQVTGELFF.

This clonotype was detected ten times or more. V usage is TRBV4-1 and J usage is TRBJ2-1; TRBD2 matches at 13 bases. With V trimmed by 4 bases and J by 7 bases, 13 bases remained unmatched. The CDR3 is made up of 18 amino acids. Germline V gene data show CDR1 as MGHRA and CDR2 as YSYEKL. Here the CDR3 reads CASSPRTSGGHWRNEQFF. The CDR3 DNA is TGCGCCAGCAGCCCCCGGACTAGCGGGGGACATTGGAGGAATGAGCAGTTCTTC.

This clonotype was counted many times. V usage is TRBV28 and J usage is TRBJ2-1; 13 bases line up with TRBD2. Germline-derived CDR1 and CDR2 are MDHEN and SYDVKM. The CDR3 is 19 residues long. Trimming removed 4 bases from V and 8 bases from J; junction bases left unmatched: 17. CDR3 in amino acids: CASSSTSGGPRTIRDEQFF. In nucleotides, the CDR3 is TGTGCCAGCAGTTCGACTAGCGGGGGGCCCCGGACCATTCGGGATGAGCAGTTCTTC.

This clonotype was picked up many times. The chain carries TRBV29-1 and TRBJ2-3; 10 bases are a match to TRBD2. J gave up 4 bases and V 0 bases, and 7 bases lay outside the gene matches. CDR1 and CDR2 (germline): SQVTM, ANQGSEA. CDR3 length equals 16 residues. CDR3 sequence reads: CSVEDQLAGHADTQYF. CDR3 in DNA: TGCAGCGTTGAAGACCAACTAGCGGGGCACGCAGATACGCAGTATTTT.

This clonotype showed up just a few times. The chain is built from TRBV20-1 and TRBJ2-7; 7 positions match TRBD1. Germline lookup yields CDR1 DFQATT and CDR2 SNEGSKA (reference sequence). The CDR3 has 12 residues. V lost 6 bases, J lost 3 bases, and 5 bases stayed unmatched. The CDR3 nucleotides read TGCAGTGCAAAGACAGGGCGCTACGAGCAGTACTTC. Translating gives CSAKTGRYEQYF.

This clonotype was seen many times. V is TRBV20-1 and J is TRBJ2-7; 8 bases agree with TRBD2. CDR3 size: 13 residues. V was clipped by 3 bases and J by 2 bases; unmatched bases: 3. Germline V gene lookup returns CDR1 DFQATT and CDR2 SNEGSKA (reference sequence). CDR3 amino acids: CSASGGEPYEQYF. CDR3 bases: TGCAGTGCTAGCGGGGGGGAACCCTACGAGCAGTACTTC.

V gene TRBV6-6 combines with J gene TRBJ2-7, with D unresolved. The CDR3 is 11 residues long. Germline CDR1 is MNHNY and CDR2 is SVGAGI (reference sequence). V was clipped by 6 bases and J by 7 bases, with 10 bases between them. CDR3 region: CASSPSVEQYF. The DNA of the CDR3 is TGTGCCAGCAGCCCCTCGGTAGAGCAGTACTTC.

This clonotype was recorded many times. The J gene is TRBJ2-7, the V gene TRBV11-2; no clear D gene. Germline V CDR1 and CDR2: SGHAT, FQNNGV. V was cut by 2 bases and J by 2 bases, with 7 bases left in between. The CDR3 runs to 13 residues. CDR3 loop: CASSLNLAYEQYF. CDR3 in DNA: TGTGCCAGCAGCTTAAATCTGGCCTACGAGCAGTACTTC.

This clonotype was observed a few times. A junction boundary mismatches the germline segment, possibly from a read error. The gene calls are TRBV29-1 and TRBJ2-3; 8 nucleotides line up with TRBD1. This CDR3 spans 14 amino acids. CDR1 is SQVTM and CDR2 is ANQGSEA in the germline V gene. The CDR3 sequence is CSVEGTGGTDTQYF. Here the CDR3 DNA reads TGCAGCGTCGAAGGGACAGGCGGTACAGATACGCAGTATTTT.